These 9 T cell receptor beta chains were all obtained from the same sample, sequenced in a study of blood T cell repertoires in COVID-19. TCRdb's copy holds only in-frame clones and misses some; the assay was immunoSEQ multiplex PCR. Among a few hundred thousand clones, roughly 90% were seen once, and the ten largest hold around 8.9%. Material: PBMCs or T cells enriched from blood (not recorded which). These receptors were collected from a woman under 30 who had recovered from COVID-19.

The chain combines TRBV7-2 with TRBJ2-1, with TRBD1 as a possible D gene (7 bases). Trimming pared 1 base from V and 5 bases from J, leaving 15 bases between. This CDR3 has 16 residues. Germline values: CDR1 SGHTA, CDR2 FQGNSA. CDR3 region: CASSLGLAGGHNEQFF. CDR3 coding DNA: TGTGCCAGCAGCTTAGGTCTCGCAGGGGGGCACAATGAGCAGTTCTTC.

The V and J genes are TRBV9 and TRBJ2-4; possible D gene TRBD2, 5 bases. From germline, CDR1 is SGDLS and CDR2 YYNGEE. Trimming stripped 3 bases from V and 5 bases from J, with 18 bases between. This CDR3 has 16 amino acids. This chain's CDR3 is CASSAGLTDQENIQYF. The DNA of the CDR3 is TGTGCCAGCAGCGCAGGACTGACGGACCAAGAAAACATTCAGTACTTC.

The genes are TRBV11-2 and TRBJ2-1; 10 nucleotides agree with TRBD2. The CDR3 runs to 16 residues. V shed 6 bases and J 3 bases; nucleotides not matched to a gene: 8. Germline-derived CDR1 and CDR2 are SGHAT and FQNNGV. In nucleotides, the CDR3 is TGTGCCAGCAGTCAACTAGCGGGACCCATCTACAATGAGCAGTTCTTC. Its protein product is CASSQLAGPIYNEQFF.

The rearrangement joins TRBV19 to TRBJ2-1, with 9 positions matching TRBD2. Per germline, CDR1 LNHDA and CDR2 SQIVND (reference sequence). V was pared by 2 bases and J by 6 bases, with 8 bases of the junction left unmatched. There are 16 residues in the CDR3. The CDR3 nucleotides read TGTGCCAGTAGTATACCGGGACTAGCAAGCGGCAATGAGCAGTTCTTC. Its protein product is CASSIPGLASGNEQFF.

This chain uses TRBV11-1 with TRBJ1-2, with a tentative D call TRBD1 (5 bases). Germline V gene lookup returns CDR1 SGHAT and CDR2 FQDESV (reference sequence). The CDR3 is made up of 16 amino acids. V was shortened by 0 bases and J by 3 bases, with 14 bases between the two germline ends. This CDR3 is CASSLAGQGGYYGYTF. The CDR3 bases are TGTGCCAGCAGCTTAGCCGGGCAGGGAGGCTACTATGGCTACACCTTC.

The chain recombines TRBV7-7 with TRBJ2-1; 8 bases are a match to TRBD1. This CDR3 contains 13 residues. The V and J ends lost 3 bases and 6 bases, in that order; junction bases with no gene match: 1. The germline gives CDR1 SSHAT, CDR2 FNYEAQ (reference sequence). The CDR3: CASSFDRGNEQFF. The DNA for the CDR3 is TGTGCCAGCAGCTTCGACAGGGGCAATGAGCAGTTCTTC.

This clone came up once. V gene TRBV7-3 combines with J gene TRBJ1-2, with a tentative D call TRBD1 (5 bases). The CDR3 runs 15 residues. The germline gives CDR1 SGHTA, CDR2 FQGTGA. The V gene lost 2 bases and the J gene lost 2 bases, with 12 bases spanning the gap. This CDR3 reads CASSLSSGSNYGYTF. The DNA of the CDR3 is TGTGCCAGCAGCTTATCCTCAGGGTCAAACTATGGCTACACCTTC. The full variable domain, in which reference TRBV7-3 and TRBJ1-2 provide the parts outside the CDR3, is GAGVSQTPSNKVTEKGKYVELRCDPISGHTALYWYRQSLGQGPEFLIYFQGTGAADDSGLPNDRFFAVRPEGSVSTLKIQRTERGDSAVYLCASSLSSGSNYGYTFGSGTRLTVV.

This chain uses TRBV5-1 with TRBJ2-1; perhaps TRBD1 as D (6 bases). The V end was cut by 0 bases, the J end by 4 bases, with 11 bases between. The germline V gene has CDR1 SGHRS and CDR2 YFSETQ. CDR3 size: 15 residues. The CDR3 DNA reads TGCGCCAGCAGCTTGGTCGGGACACTATACAATGAGCAGTTCTTC. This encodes CASSLVGTLYNEQFF.

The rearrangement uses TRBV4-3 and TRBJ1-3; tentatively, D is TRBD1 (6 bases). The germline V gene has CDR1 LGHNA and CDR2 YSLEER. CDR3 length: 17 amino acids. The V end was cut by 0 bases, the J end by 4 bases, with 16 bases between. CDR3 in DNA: TGCGCCAGCAGCCAAGATGTATTCACAGGGCAAGGAAACACCATATATTTT. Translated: CASSQDVFTGQGNTIYF.